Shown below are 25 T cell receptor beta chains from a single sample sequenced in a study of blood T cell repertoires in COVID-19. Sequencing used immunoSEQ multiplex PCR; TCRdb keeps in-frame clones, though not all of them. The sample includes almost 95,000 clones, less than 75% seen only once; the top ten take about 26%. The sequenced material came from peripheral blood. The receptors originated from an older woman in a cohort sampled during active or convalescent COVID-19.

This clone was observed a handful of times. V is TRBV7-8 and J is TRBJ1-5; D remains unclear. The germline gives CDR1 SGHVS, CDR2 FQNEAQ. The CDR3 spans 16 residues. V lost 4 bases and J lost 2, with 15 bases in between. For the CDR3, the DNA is TGTGCCAGCAGCTCTAGACCCCATTCGGGCAATCAGCCCCAGCATTTT. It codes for CASSSRPHSGNQPQHF.

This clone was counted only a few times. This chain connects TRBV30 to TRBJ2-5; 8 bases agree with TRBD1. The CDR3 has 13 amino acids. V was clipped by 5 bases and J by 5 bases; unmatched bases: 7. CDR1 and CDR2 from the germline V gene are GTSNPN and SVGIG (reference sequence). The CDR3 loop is CAWGTGGRETQYF. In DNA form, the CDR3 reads TGTGCCTGGGGAACAGGGGGAAGGGAGACCCAGTACTTC.

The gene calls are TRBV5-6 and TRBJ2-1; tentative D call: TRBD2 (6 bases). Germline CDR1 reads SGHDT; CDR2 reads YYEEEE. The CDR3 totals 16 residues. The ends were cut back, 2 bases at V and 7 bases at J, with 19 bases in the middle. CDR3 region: CASSFAGWTKGNEQFF. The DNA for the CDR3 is TGTGCCAGCAGCTTTGCGGGGTGGACGAAGGGGAATGAGCAGTTCTTC.

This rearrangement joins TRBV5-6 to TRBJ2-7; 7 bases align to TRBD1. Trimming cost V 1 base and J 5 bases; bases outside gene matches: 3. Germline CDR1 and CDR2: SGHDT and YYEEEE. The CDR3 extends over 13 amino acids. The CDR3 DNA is TGTGCCAGCAGCTTGAGGGGGCTGGACGAGCAGTACTTC. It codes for CASSLRGLDEQYF.

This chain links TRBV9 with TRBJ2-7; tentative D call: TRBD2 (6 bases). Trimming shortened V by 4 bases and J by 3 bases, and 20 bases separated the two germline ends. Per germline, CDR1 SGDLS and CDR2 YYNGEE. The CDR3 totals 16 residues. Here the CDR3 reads CASSPLEGSGYYEQYF. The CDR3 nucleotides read TGTGCCAGCAGCCCACTAGAGGGTAGCGGTTACTACGAGCAGTACTTC.

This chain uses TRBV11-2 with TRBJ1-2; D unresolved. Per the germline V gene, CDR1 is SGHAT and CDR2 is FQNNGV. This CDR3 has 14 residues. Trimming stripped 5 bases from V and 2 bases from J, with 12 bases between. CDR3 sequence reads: CASSPAGVNYGYTF. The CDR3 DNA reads TGTGCCAGCAGCCCCGCGGGTGTGAACTATGGCTACACCTTC. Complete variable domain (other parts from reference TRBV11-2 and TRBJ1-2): EAGVAQSPRYKIIEKRQSVAFWCNPISGHATLYWYQQILGQGPKLLIQFQNNGVVDDSQLPKDRFSAERLKGVDSTLKIQPAKLEDSAVYLCASSPAGVNYGYTFGSGTRLTVV.

CDR3 nucleotides: TGTGCCAGCAGGGCTGGGACTAGCAGATACAATGAGCAGTTCTTC. Protein: CASRAGTSRYNEQFF. The V call is TRBV28, the J call TRBJ2-1; 9 bases map to TRBD2. The CDR3 spans 15 residues. The V segment lost 6 bases and the J segment 4 bases; nucleotides outside the gene matches: 7. Germline V gene lookup returns CDR1 MDHEN and CDR2 SYDVKM.

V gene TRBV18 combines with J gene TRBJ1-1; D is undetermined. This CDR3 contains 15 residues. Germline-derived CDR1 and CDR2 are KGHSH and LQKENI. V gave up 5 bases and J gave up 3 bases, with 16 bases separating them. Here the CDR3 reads CASSSRVPGDTEAFF. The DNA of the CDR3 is TGTGCCAGCTCATCCCGGGTCCCCGGCGACACTGAAGCTTTCTTT.

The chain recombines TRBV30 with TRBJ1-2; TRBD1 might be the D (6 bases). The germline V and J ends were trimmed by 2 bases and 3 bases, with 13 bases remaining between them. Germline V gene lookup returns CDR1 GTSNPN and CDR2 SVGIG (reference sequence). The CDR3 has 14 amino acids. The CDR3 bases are TGTGCCTGGAGTTCACAGGGTAGGGACTATGGCTACACCTTC. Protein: CAWSSQGRDYGYTF.

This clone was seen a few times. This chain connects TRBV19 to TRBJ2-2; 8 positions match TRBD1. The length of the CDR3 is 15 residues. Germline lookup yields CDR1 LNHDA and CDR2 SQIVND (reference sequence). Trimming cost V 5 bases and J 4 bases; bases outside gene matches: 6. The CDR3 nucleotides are TGTGCCAGTAGTGGGGCCAGGGGGCTCACCGGGGAGCTGTTTTTT. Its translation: CASSGARGLTGELFF.

Written as DNA, the CDR3 is TGTGCCAGCAGCCATAGATCGGGCCAGGGACTCTACGAGCAGTACTTC. This encodes CASSHRSGQGLYEQYF. J is TRBJ2-7 and V is TRBV3-1 (or the pseudogene TRBV3-2), with D perhaps matching TRBD2 (6 bases). The CDR3 spans 16 residues. CDR1 LGHDT and CDR2 YNNKEL come from the germline V gene (reference sequence). V lost 3 bases and J lost 3, with 18 bases in between.

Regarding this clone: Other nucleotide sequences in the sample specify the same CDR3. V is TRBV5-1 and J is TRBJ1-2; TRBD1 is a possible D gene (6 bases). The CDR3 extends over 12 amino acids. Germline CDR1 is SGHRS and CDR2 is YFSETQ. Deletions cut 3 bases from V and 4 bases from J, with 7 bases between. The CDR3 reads CASSSDSYGYTF. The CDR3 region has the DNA TGCGCCAGCAGCTCGGACAGCTATGGCTACACCTTC.

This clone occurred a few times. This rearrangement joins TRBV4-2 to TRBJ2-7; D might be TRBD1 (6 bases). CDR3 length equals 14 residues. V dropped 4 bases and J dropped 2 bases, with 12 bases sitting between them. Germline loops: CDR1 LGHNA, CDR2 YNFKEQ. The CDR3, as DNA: TGTGCCAGCAGCCCGCGGACAGAACCCTACGAGCAGTACTTC. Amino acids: CASSPRTEPYEQYF.

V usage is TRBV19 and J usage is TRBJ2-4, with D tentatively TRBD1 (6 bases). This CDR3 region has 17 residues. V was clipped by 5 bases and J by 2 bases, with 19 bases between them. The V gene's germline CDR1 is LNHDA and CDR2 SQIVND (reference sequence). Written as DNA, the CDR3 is TGTGCCAGTAGTCCTAGGACAGCCCTACTAACCAAAAACATTCAGTACTTC. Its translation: CASSPRTALLTKNIQYF.

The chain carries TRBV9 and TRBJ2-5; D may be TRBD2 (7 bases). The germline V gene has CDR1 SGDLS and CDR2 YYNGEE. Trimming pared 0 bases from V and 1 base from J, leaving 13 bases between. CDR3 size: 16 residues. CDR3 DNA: TGTGCCAGCAGCGTAGGCGGGGGCGCCTTCCAAGAGACCCAGTACTTC. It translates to CASSVGGGAFQETQYF.

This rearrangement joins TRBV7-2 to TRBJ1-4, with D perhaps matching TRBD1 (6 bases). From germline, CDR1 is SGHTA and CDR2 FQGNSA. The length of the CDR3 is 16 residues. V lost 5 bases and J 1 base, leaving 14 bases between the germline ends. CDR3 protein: CASSPRGGGTNEKLFF. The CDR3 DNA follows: TGTGCCAGCAGCCCCAGAGGGGGGGGAACTAATGAAAAACTGTTTTTT.

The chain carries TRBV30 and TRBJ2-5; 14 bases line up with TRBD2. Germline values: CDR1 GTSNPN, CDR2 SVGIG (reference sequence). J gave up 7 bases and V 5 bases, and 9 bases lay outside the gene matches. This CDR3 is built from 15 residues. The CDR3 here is CAWGLAGGTWRTQYF. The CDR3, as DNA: TGTGCCTGGGGACTAGCGGGGGGCACCTGGAGGACCCAGTACTTC.

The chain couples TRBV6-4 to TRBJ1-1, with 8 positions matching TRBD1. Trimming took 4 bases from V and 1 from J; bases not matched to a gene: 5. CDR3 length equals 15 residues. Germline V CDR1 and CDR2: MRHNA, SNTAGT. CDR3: CASSASGTGNTEAFF. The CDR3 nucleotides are TGTGCCAGCAGTGCTTCCGGGACAGGGAACACTGAAGCTTTCTTT.

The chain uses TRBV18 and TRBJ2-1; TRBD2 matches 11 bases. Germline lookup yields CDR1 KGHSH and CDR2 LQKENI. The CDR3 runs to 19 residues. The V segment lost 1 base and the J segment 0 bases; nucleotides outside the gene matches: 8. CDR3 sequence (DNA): TGTGCCAGCTCACCACTACCCTCTAGCGGGAGGAGCTCCTACAATGAGCAGTTCTTC. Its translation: CASSPLPSSGRSSYNEQFF.

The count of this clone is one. CDR3 amino acids: CASSQTGTGNNEQFF. In DNA, the CDR3 is TGTGCCAGCAGCCAAACCGGGACAGGGAACAATGAGCAGTTCTTC. The V call is TRBV3-1 (or the pseudogene TRBV3-2), the J call TRBJ2-1; 9 nucleotides agree with TRBD1. Trimming at V came to 2 bases and at J to 5 bases, leaving 4 bases not matched to a gene. Germline V gives CDR1 LGHDT, CDR2 YNNKEL (reference sequence). The CDR3 has 15 amino acids.

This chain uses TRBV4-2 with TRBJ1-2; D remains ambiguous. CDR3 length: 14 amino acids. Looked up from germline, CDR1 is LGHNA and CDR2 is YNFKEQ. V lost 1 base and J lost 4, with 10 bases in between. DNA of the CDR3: TGTGCCAGCAGCCAAGCTAGTGGGTTCTATGGCTACACCTTC. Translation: CASSQASGFYGYTF.

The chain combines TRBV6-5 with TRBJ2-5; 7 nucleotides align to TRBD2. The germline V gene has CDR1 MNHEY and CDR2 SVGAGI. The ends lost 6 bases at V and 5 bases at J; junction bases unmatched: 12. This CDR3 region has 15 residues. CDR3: CASREGILGRETQYF. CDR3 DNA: TGTGCCAGCAGAGAGGGTATTCTCGGGAGGGAGACCCAGTACTTC.

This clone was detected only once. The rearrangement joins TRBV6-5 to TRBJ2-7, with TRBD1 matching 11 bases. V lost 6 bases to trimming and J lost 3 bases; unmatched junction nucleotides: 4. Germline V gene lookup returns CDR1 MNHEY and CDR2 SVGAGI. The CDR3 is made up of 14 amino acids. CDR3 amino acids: CASRTGQGGYEQYF. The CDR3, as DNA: TGTGCCAGCAGGACGGGACAGGGGGGCTACGAGCAGTACTTC.

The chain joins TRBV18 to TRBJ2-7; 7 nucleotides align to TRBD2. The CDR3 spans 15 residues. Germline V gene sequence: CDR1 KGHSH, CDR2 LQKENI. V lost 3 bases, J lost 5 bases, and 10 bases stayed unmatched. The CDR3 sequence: CASSPREGPRDEQYF. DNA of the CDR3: TGTGCCAGCTCACCGAGGGAGGGCCCCAGGGACGAGCAGTACTTC.

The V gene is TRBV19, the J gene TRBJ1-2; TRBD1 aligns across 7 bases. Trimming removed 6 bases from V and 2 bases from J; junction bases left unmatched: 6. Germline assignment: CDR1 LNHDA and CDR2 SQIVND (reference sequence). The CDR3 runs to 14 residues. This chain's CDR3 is CASRRQGPNYGYTF. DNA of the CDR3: TGTGCCAGTAGAAGACAGGGCCCCAACTATGGCTACACCTTC.